These T cell receptor beta chains were read from a single sample in a study of identical twins. MiXCR, run by TCRdb on the 5' RACE reads, gives a single entry per CDR3 protein. Found here are about 520,000 distinct CDR3 sequences, 22% of them singletons; the top ten hold around 0.9%. These data are also associated with another study on T cells expressing NK-cell markers.

The sequenced sample was CD4+ T cells sorted from blood. All receptors derive from a woman aged 18-35 years in good health. The CDR3 runs from the conserved cysteine through the conserved F or W. The D gene is left open where the match is weak. Rows give clone size only sometimes, using once, few, many, or a class for an expanded clone.

J gene | clone size | D gene | V gene | CDR3 DNA | CDR3 protein
TRBJ1-1 | few | TRBD1 | TRBV6-5 | TGTGCCAGCAGGTGGACAGGGGGCGAAGCTTTCTTT | CASRWTGGEAFF
TRBJ2-1 | many | TRBD2 | TRBV20-1 | TGCAGTGCTAGAGAAGCTAGCGGGAGTGGAAATGAGCAGTTCTTC | CSAREASGSGNEQFF
TRBJ1-4 | - | TRBD1 | TRBV18 | TGTGCCAGCTCACCTCAGGGGGCTACTAATGAAAAACTGTTTTTT | CASSPQGATNEKLFF
TRBJ2-7 | - | TRBD1 | TRBV18 | TGTGCCAGCTCACCAATGACAGGGGTTAGCTCCTACGAGCAGTACTTC | CASSPMTGVSSYEQYF
TRBJ2-3 | - | - | TRBV18 | TGTGCCAGCTCACCACCGACGAATACGCAGTATTTT | CASSPPTNTQYF
TRBJ1-1 | many | TRBD1 | TRBV7-3 | TGTGCCAGCAGCTTACAGGGGGCCGAGAACACTGAAGCTTTCTTT | CASSLQGAENTEAFF
TRBJ2-3 | - | TRBD2 | TRBV6-1 | TGTACCAGCAGCCCCGGGGGGGTCGATACGCAGTATTTT | CTSSPGGVDTQYF
TRBJ1-5 | many | - | TRBV6-5 | TGTGCCAGCAGTTACCGGGGGAATCAGCCCCAGCATTTT | CASSYRGNQPQHF
TRBJ2-2 | many | TRBD2 | TRBV7-8 | TGTGCCAGCAGCTTAGGGCTAGCGGGGGGGAGAAACACCGGGGAGCTGTTTTTT | CASSLGLAGGRNTGELFF
TRBJ2-5 | - | - | TRBV20-1 | TGCAGTGCTAGCATTGTCGGGGAGACCCAGTACTTC | CSASIVGETQYF
TRBJ1-1 | - | - | TRBV7-9 | TGTGCCAGCACCCACCCCAACAGGGAGAACACTGAAGCTTTCTTT | CASTHPNRENTEAFF
TRBJ1-5 | - | - | TRBV5-1 | TGCGCCAGCAGCTCGGTCCGCCGGCGGCCCCAGCATTTT | CASSSVRRRPQHF
TRBJ1-1 | - | - | TRBV7-2 | TGTGCCAGCAGCCCCCCAGGGGAAGCTTTCTTT | CASSPPGEAFF
TRBJ2-1 | few | - | TRBV9 | TGTGCCAGCAGCCCATTCCGTCCCGGGACCGAGCAGTTCTTC | CASSPFRPGTEQFF
TRBJ2-3 | - | - | TRBV29-1 | TGCAGCGTTGAAGACCCGGAGAGGGGGTTTCGGTATTTT | CSVEDPERGFRYF
TRBJ1-5 | - | TRBD1 | TRBV12-3/TRBV12-4 | TGTGCCAGCAGTCCCGGATCGACAGGGAATCAGCCCCAGCATTTT | CASSPGSTGNQPQHF
TRBJ1-1 | few | TRBD1 | TRBV10-3 | TGTGCCTCGGGACAGATGAACACTGAAGCTTTCTTT | CASGQMNTEAFF
TRBJ2-5 | - | TRBD2 | TRBV7-8 | TGTGCCAGCAGCCGAATTGCTCAGCGGGGGTACCAAGAGACCCAGTACTTC | CASSRIAQRGYQETQYF
TRBJ2-5 | few | - | TRBV29-1 | TGCAGCGTTGAAGATATGCGTTTTAAGACCCAGTACTTC | CSVEDMRFKTQYF
TRBJ2-7 | few | - | TRBV5-1 | TGCGCCAGCAGCGCATGGGGGCAGACATACGAGCAGTACTTC | CASSAWGQTYEQYF
TRBJ1-2 | - | - | TRBV4-3 | TGCGCCAGCAGCTTGCGAGGGGGGGCGAACTATGGCTACACCTTC | CASSLRGGANYGYTF
TRBJ2-4 | few | - | TRBV12-3/TRBV12-4 | TGTGCCAGCAGTTTTGAGCGGAAAAACATTCAGTACTTC | CASSFERKNIQYF
TRBJ2-7 | few | - | TRBV5-1 | TGCGCCAGCAGCTTGGCCTCCGGGACGGCAACCTACGAGCAGTACTTC | CASSLASGTATYEQYF
TRBJ1-2 | few | - | TRBV5-5 | TGTGCCAGCAGCCCGATTGGGTTTGGCTACACCTTC | CASSPIGFGYTF
TRBJ1-4 | few | TRBD1 | TRBV9 | TGTGCCAGCAGCGTTGACAGGGCTAATGAAAAACTGTTTTTT | CASSVDRANEKLFF
TRBJ2-1 | few | - | TRBV7-2 | TGTGCCAGCAGCTTAGCACAGCAATACAATGAGCAGTTCTTC | CASSLAQQYNEQFF
TRBJ2-5 | many | - | TRBV14 | TGTGCCAGCAGCCAAGATTTGTTGCAGCAAGAGACCCAGTACTTC | CASSQDLLQQETQYF
TRBJ2-2 | - | - | TRBV5-6 | TGTGCCACCGGGGTGAGGGCCGGGGAGCTGTTTTTT | CATGVRAGELFF
TRBJ2-5 | once | - | TRBV20-1 | TGCAGTGCTAGAGATCCCGGGGTGGAGACCCAGTACTTC | CSARDPGVETQYF
TRBJ2-1 | many | TRBD2 | TRBV4-3 | TGCGCCAGCAGCCAAGCGACCCTAGCGGGAGGCCAGGGTGAGCAGTTCTTC | CASSQATLAGGQGEQFF
TRBJ1-2 | - | TRBD1 | TRBV20-1 | TGCAGTGCTAGCTCCTACGACAGGGGGGGGTATGGCTACACCTTC | CSASSYDRGGYGYTF
TRBJ2-1 | - | TRBD2 | TRBV5-6 | TGTGCCAGCAGTTCCACCGGGACTAACCTCTACAATGAGCAGTTCTTC | CASSSTGTNLYNEQFF
TRBJ2-1 | - | TRBD1 | TRBV7-2 | TGTGCCAGCAGCTTACAACCGGGGACAGTCCACAATGAGCAGTTCTTC | CASSLQPGTVHNEQFF
TRBJ2-3 | once | - | TRBV5-1 | TGCGCCAGCAGTTTTGGAGACCCCACAGATACGCGGTATTTT | CASSFGDPTDTRYF
TRBJ2-1 | few | TRBD2 | TRBV12-3/TRBV12-4 | TGTGCCAGCAGTTTTGGGCTAGCGGACACCGACTCCTACAATGAGCAGTTCTTC | CASSFGLADTDSYNEQFF
TRBJ2-7 | few | TRBD2 | TRBV9 | TGTGCCAGCAGCGTAGCGGCGGGAGTGAACGAGCAGTACTTC | CASSVAAGVNEQYF
TRBJ2-3 | - | TRBD2 | TRBV15 | TGTGCCACCAGCAGAGATCGGGCGGGAGGTACGCAGTATTTT | CATSRDRAGGTQYF
TRBJ1-2 | few | - | TRBV29-1 | TGCAGCGCCAGCGTCGGGGGGCCGAACTATGGCTACACCTTC | CSASVGGPNYGYTF
TRBJ2-5 | - | - | TRBV7-2 | TGTGCCAGCAGCTTAGTGCAGGGCCAAGCGTTGTACCAAGAGACCCAGTACTTC | CASSLVQGQALYQETQYF
TRBJ1-1 | few | - | TRBV6-1 | TGTGCCAGCAGTGAATGGTTGGGGGACGAAACTGAAGCTTTCTTT | CASSEWLGDETEAFF
TRBJ2-3 | - | - | TRBV9 | TGTGCCAGCAGCTTCGGGGTGCCGGCAGATACGCAGTATTTT | CASSFGVPADTQYF
TRBJ2-5 | many | TRBD2 | TRBV5-6 | TGTGCCAGCAGCTTGGGGACTAGTCGGGGGACCCAGTACTTC | CASSLGTSRGTQYF
TRBJ2-5 | - | - | TRBV20-1 | TGCAGTGCTAGAGATCTGCGAGGGGTCGACGAAGAGACCCAGTACTTC | CSARDLRGVDEETQYF
TRBJ1-5 | - | - | TRBV20-1 | TGCAGTGCTAGACCCCCCCAGGGCCGCAATCAGCCCCAGCATTTT | CSARPPQGRNQPQHF
TRBJ2-3 | many | TRBD2 | TRBV4-2 | TGTGCCAGCAGCCAAAAACTAGCGGGGGGAAATACGCAGTATTTT | CASSQKLAGGNTQYF
TRBJ1-1 | - | - | TRBV29-1 | TGCAGCGCGGAAAGGGGGGATGGGGCTTTCTTT | CSAERGDGAFF
TRBJ1-2 | few | TRBD1 | TRBV12-3/TRBV12-4 | TGTGCCAGCAGGTGGGAGTACAGGGGCGGCTACACCTTC | CASRWEYRGGYTF
TRBJ1-1 | - | - | TRBV11-3 | TGTGCCAGCAGCACTACAGGGTTACGTGAAGCTTTCTTT | CASSTTGLREAFF
TRBJ1-5 | - | - | TRBV12-5 | TGTGCTAGTGGTTATTTCGGCAATCAGCCCCAGCATTTT | CASGYFGNQPQHF
TRBJ1-1 | - | - | TRBV5-5 | TGTGCCAGCAGCCGACTCGGGCGGAACACTGAAGCTTTCTTT | CASSRLGRNTEAFF
TRBJ2-6 | few | - | TRBV9 | TGTGCCAGCAGCGTCCGGGACGGAATCTCTGGGGCCAACGTCCTGACTTTC | CASSVRDGISGANVLTF
TRBJ1-1 | few | - | TRBV20-1 | TGCAGTGCTAGGACCACTGAAGCTTTCTTT | CSARTTEAFF
TRBJ2-7 | many | TRBD2 | TRBV28 | TGTGCCAGCAGGAACAGCGGGAGCCACGAGCAGTACTTC | CASRNSGSHEQYF
TRBJ1-2 | few | - | TRBV6-1 | TGTGCCAGCAGGGGTGACAATCCATATGGCTACACCTTC | CASRGDNPYGYTF